This T cell receptor (beta chain) stems from a study of CD8+CD57+ T cells in acquired aplastic anemia. CD8+CD57+ cell expansion had been shown by flow cytometry in patients chosen for sequencing. This clonotype was recorded many times. The antigen is undetermined. V lost 1 base and J lost 4, with 8 bases in between. This CDR3 is 13 amino acids long. Looked up from germline, CDR1 is SGHRS and CDR2 is YFSETQ. Points from the study as a whole: Researchers reported that CD8+ Simpson's diversity was not significantly different in patients versus controls.

TCR beta VDJ and CDR3 profiles were obtained from a genomic DNA template. One entry per CDR3 protein results from TCRdb running MiXCR on the reads. The repertoire holds approximately 180,000 distinct CDR3 sequences, with roughly 43% as singletons. The sequence was collected from a human donor with aplastic anemia. This sequence joins TRBV5-1 and TRBJ1-1; D not resolved. Sequencing was carried out using sorted CD4+, CD8+, or CD8+CD57+ T cells (not recorded which) from PBMCs. CDR3 coding DNA: TGCGCCAGCAGCTTGCGACGGGGCACTGAAGCTTTCTTT. Translated: CASSLRRGTEAFF.